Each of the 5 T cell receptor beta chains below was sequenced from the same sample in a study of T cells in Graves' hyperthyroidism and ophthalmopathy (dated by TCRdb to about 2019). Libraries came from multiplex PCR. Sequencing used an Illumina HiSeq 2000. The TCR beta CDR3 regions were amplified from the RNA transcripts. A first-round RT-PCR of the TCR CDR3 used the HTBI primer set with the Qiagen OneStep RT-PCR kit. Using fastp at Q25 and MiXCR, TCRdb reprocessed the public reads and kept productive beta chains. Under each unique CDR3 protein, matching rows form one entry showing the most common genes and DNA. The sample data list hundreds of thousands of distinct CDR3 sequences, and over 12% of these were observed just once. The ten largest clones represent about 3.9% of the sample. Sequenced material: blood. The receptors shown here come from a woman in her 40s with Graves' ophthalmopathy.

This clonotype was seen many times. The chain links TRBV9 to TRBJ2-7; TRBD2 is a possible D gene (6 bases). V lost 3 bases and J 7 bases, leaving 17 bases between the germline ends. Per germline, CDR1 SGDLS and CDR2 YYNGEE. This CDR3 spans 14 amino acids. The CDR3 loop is CASSAPGAAGEQYF. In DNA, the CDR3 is TGTGCCAGCAGCGCACCCGGGGCGGCGGGAGAGCAGTACTTC. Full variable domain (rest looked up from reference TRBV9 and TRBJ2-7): DSGVTQTPKHLITATGQRVTLRCSPRSGDLSVYWYQQSLDQGLQFLIQYYNGEERAKGNILERFSAQQFPDLHSELNLSSLELGDSALYFCASSAPGAAGEQYFGPGTRLTVT.

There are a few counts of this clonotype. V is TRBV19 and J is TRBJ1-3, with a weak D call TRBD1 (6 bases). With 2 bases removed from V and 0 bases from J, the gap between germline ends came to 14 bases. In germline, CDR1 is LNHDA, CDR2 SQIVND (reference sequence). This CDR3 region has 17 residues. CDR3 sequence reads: CASSILGLDSSGNTIYF. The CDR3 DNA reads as TGTGCCAGTAGTATATTGGGATTGGACAGCTCTGGAAACACCATATATTTT.

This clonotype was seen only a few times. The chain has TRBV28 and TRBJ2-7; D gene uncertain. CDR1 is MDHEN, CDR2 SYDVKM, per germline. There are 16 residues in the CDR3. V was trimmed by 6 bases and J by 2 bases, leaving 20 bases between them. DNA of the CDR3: TGTGCCAGCAGCAAAACCGGACGGACCGTAGCCTACGAGCAGTACTTC. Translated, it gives CASSKTGRTVAYEQYF.

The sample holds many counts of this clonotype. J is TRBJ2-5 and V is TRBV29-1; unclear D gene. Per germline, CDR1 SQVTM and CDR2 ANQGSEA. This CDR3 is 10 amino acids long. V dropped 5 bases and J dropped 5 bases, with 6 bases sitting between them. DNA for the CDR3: TGCAGCGTTTTCAGGGAGACCCAGTACTTC. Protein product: CSVFRETQYF.

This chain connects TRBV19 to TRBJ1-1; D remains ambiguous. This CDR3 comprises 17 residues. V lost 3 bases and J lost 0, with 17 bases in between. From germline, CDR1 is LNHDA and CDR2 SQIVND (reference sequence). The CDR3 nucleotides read TGTGCCAGTAGTATTGAGGTCAGCACAGACATGAACACTGAAGCTTTCTTT. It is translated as CASSIEVSTDMNTEAFF.